This paragraph reports one T cell receptor beta chain. The length of the CDR3 is 14 residues. The germline CDR1 and CDR2 sequences are SGHRS and YFSETQ. The trim removed 5 bases at V and 1 base at J, leaving 5 bases unmatched. Measured with immunoSEQ multiplex PCR; TCRdb has only the in-frame clones, and not every one. The sample yields over 130,000 clones, roughly 84% seen once. These data belong to a study of blood T cell repertoires in COVID-19. The wider study: Italy, Spain and the United States were the sources of the convalescent and acute COVID-19 samples. T cells, B-cell-depleted T cells, or PBMCs provided the cDNA or gDNA that served as material.

This receptor was identified in a human donor in a cohort sampled during active COVID-19. The rearrangement links TRBV5-1 to TRBJ1-1; TRBD1 matches at 7 bases. Sequencing was done on a sample of peripheral blood. The CDR3 region is CASRVGQANTEAFF. CDR3 nucleotide sequence: TGCGCCAGCAGGGTCGGACAGGCGAACACTGAAGCTTTCTTT.